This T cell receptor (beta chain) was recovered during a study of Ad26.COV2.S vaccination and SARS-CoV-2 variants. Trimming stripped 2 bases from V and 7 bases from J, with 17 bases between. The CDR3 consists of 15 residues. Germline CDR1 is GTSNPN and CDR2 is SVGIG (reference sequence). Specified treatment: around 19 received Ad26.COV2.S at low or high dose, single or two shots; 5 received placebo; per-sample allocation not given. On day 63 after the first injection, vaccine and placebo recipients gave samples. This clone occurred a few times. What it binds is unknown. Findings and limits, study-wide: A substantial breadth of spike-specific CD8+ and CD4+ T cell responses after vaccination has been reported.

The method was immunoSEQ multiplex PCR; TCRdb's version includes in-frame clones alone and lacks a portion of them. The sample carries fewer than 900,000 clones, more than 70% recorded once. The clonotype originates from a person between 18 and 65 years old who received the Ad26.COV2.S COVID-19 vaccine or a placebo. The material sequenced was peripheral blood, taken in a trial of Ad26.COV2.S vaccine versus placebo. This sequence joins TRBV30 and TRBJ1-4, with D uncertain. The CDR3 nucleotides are TGTGCCTGGAGTCCCGACCTACAAGTTAGTGAAAAACTGTTTTTT. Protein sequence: CAWSPDLQVSEKLFF.